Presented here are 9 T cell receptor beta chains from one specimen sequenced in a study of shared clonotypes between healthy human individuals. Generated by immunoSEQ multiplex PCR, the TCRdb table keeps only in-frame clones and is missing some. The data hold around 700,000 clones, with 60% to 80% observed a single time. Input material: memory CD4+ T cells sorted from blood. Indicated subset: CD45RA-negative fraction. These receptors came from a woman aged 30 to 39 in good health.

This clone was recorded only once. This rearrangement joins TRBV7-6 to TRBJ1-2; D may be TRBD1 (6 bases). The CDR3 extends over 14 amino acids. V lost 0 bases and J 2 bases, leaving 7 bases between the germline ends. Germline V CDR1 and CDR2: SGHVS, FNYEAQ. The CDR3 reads CASSLAQGNYGYTF. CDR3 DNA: TGTGCCAGCAGCTTAGCCCAGGGGAACTATGGCTACACCTTC.

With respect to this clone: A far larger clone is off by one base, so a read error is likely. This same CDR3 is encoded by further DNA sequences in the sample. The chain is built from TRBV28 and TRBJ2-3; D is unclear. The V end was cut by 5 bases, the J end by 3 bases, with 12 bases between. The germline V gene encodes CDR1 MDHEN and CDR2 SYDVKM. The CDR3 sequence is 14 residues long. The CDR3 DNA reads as TGTGCCAGCAGTGGGGAAGCTTTTACAGATACGCAGTATTTT. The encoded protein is CASSGEAFTDTQYF.

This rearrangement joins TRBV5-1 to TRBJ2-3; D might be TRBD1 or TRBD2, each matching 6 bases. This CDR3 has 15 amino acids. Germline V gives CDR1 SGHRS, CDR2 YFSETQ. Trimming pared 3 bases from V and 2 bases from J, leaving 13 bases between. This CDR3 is CASSWGDTYTDTQYF. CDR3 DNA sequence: TGCGCCAGCAGCTGGGGGGACACCTACACAGATACGCAGTATTTT.

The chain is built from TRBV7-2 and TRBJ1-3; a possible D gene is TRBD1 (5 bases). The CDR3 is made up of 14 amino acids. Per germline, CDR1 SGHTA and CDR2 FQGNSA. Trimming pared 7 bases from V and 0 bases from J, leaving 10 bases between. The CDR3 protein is CASKRGPSGNTIYF. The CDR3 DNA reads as TGTGCCAGCAAACGGGGCCCCTCTGGAAACACCATATATTTT.

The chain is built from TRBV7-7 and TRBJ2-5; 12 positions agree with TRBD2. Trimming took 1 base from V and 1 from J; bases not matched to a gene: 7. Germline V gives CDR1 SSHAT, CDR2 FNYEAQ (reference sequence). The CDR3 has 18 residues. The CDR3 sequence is CASSLGGTSGPVQETQYF. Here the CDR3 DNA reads TGTGCCAGCAGCTTAGGCGGGACTAGCGGGCCCGTCCAAGAGACCCAGTACTTC.

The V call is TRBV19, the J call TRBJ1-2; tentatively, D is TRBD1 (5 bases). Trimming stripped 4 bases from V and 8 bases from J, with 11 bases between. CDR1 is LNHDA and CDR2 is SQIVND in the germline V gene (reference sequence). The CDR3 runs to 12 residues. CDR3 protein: CASSNQGSGYTF. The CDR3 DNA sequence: TGTGCCAGTAGTAACCAGGGTAGCGGCTACACCTTC. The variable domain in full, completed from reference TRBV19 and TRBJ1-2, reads DGGITQSPKYLFRKEGQNVTLSCEQNLNHDAMYWYRQDPGQGLRLIYYSQIVNDFQKGDIAEGYSVSREKKESFPLTVTSAQKNPTAFYLCASSNQGSGYTFGSGTRLTVV.

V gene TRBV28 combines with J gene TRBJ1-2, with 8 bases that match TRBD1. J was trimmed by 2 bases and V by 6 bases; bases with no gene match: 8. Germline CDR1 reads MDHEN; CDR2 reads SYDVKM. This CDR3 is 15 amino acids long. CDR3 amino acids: CASSPTGGINYGYTF. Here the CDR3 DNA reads TGTGCCAGCAGCCCTACAGGGGGAATAAACTATGGCTACACCTTC.

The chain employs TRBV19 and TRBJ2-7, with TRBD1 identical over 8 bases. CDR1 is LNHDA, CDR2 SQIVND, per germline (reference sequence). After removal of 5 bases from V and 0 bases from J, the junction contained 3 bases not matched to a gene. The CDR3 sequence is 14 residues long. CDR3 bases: TGTGCCAGTAGTTGGGACAGGAGCTCCTACGAGCAGTACTTC. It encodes CASSWDRSSYEQYF.

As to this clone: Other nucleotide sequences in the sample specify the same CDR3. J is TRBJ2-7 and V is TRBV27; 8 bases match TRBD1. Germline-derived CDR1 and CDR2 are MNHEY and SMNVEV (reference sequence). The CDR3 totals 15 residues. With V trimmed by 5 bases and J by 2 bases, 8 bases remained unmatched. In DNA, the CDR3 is TGTGCCAGCAGTCTTGGACAGGGAGGAGCCTACGAGCAGTACTTC. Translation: CASSLGQGGAYEQYF.